A selection of T cell receptor beta chains follows, all from one sample in a study of blood T cell repertoires in COVID-19. TCRdb's copy holds only in-frame clones and misses some; the assay was immunoSEQ multiplex PCR. The table records under 400,000 clones, 90% of them present only once. The sample was peripheral blood. The receptors originated from a man aged 18 to 30 with active or convalescent COVID-19. Both conserved end residues are part of each CDR3. The D gene is left open where the match is weak.

V gene | D gene | CDR3 protein
TRBV18 | TRBD1 | CASSPGQVNEKLFF
TRBV11-3 | NA | CASSLEKGSQPQHF
TRBV12-3/TRBV12-4 | TRBD1 | CASRTGTVYGYTF
TRBV29-1 | NA | CSVGFRGNIQYF
TRBV9 | NA | CASSVRQALRYF
TRBV28 | TRBD1 | CASSLPRAGGRTEAFF
TRBV11-2 | NA | CASSLAGSVTVSIGELFF
TRBV18 | NA | CASSPLETGLEQYF
TRBV29-1 | NA | CSASPSATDTQYF
TRBV5-5 | TRBD1 | CASRFGSGGFTEAFF
TRBV11-2 | TRBD1 | CASSSGQGGNQPQHF
TRBV5-5 | TRBD1 | CASSYGTGGTF
TRBV4-1 | TRBD1 | CASSQDPTGGVGTEAFF
TRBV7-8 | NA | CASSPPGWAGFTEAFF
TRBV2 | NA | CASSDVEDEASSGNTIYF
TRBV10-3 | TRBD1 | CAISGRDRGIGQPQHF
TRBV27 | TRBD2 | CASSIQREPTDTQYF
TRBV6-5 | NA | CATLRSSGTDYTF
TRBV2 | NA | CASSPGEGNQPQHF
TRBV7-6 | NA | CASSSRTLGGGTQYF
TRBV29-1 | NA | CSVGGSNQPQHF